Sequencing of this TCR beta chain was carried out in a study of T cell responses to AZD1222 COVID-19 vaccine. TCRdb's table, derived via immunoSEQ multiplex PCR, lists solely in-frame clones and lacks some. The table shows around 150,000 clones, with approximately 90% occurring only once. V shed 1 base and J shed 0 bases, with 10 bases lying between them. The length of the CDR3 is 15 residues. From germline, CDR1 is SGHRS and CDR2 YFSETQ. Specimen: peripheral blood, collected 28 days after the second AZD1222 dose. This chain uses TRBV5-1 with TRBJ1-1; D is perhaps TRBD1 (5 bases). This clonotype was obtained from an adult who received the AZD1222 COVID-19 vaccine. The CDR3 reads CASSLSGPMNTEAFF. The CDR3, as DNA: TGCGCCAGCAGCTTGTCAGGGCCAATGAACACTGAAGCTTTCTTT.